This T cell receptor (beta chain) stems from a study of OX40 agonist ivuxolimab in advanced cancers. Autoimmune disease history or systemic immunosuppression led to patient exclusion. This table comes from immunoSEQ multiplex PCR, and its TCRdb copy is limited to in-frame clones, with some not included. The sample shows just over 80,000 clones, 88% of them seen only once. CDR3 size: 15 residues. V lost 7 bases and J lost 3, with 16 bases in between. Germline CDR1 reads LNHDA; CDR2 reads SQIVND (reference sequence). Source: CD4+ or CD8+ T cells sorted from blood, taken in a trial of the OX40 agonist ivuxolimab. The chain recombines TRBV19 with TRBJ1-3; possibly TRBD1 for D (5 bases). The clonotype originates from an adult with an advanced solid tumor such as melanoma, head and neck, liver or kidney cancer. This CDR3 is CASNQGRSSGNTIYF. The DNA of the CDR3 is TGTGCCAGTAACCAGGGAAGAAGTAGTGGAAACACCATATATTTT.